This T cell receptor beta chain was captured in a study of human T cells and chemical hapten exposure. Each CDR3 protein is one row after TCRdb ran MiXCR on the RACE reads. The repertoire holds a few hundred thousand distinct CDR3 sequences, with around 5% as singletons. Study conclusions and caveats: Sensitization with DPC brought no change to TCRs above 1 in 1000 in frequency.

Time point in this sample: pre-sensitization, week 0. Treatment described: therapeutic diphenylcyclopropenone sensitization with weekly scalp DPC. Comments on this clonotype: The antigen remains undetermined.

This TCR was recovered from a woman aged 18-29 years with alopecia areata. Some clones in this sample may be carry-over from other donors' samples. Sequences were derived from whole blood, sampled in connection with sensitization to the hapten diphenylcyclopropenone (DPC).

The CDR3 protein is CASSRQGDSGNTIYF. CDR3 DNA: TGTGCCAGCAGCAGACAGGGGGACTCTGGAAACACCATATATTTT. This chain uses TRBV9 with TRBJ1-3; 9 nucleotides match TRBD1. Germline loops: CDR1 SGDLS, CDR2 YYNGEE. Trimming removed 4 bases from V and 0 bases from J; junction bases left unmatched: 2. The CDR3 consists of 15 residues.